A selection of T cell receptor beta chains follows, all from one sample in a study of identical twins. One entry per CDR3 protein, called by TCRdb with MiXCR from the 5' RACE reads. The data contain 700,000 to 950,000 distinct CDR3 sequences, about 12% of them singletons. The same data also went into a second study, on yellow fever vaccine responses in identical twins.

Material: PBMCs. These receptor sequences come from a woman aged 18-29 years in good health. The CDR3 runs from the conserved cysteine through the conserved F or W. A D gene is named only where the DNA matches it firmly. Some rows mark clone size as missing; the rest say once, few, many or name a class of expanded clone.

V	J	size	D	CDR3	DNA
TRBV3-1	TRBJ1-5	-	-	CASSQVWPGRTYNQPQHF	TGTGCCAGCAGCCAAGTCTGGCCGGGACGGACCTACAATCAGCCCCAGCATTTT
TRBV7-8	TRBJ1-5	-	TRBD1	CASSLSAGQSNQPQHF	TGTGCCAGCAGCTTATCGGCGGGACAGAGCAATCAGCCCCAGCATTTT
TRBV10-3	TRBJ1-2	few	TRBD1	CATGTGGVYGYTF	TGTGCCACAGGGACAGGCGGTGTCTATGGCTACACCTTC
TRBV27	TRBJ2-5	many	-	CASTWGETQYF	TGTGCCAGCACCTGGGGGGAGACCCAGTACTTC
TRBV14	TRBJ2-1	-	-	CASSQESPANEQFF	TGTGCCAGCAGCCAAGAGTCCCCAGCAAATGAGCAGTTCTTC
TRBV10-2	TRBJ2-1	few	TRBD2	CASSRDYREQFF	TGCGCCAGCAGTCGGGACTATCGTGAGCAGTTCTTC
TRBV12-3/TRBV12-4	TRBJ2-2	-	-	CASSLVPEITGELFF	TGTGCCAGCAGTCTGGTCCCAGAGATCACCGGGGAGCTGTTTTTT
TRBV4-1	TRBJ2-1	-	TRBD2	CASSQDLIFRLAGGTEQFF	TGCGCCAGCAGCCAAGATCTAATATTTAGGCTAGCGGGGGGTACTGAGCAGTTCTTC
TRBV10-3	TRBJ2-6	few	-	CAITGSGANVLTF	TGTGCCATCACGGGCTCTGGGGCCAACGTCCTGACTTTC
TRBV15	TRBJ1-6	many	-	CATSRLGLNSPLHF	TGTGCCACCAGCAGATTGGGGCTTAATTCACCCCTCCACTTT
TRBV12-3/TRBV12-4	TRBJ2-1	-	-	CASKPSIESEQFF	TGTGCCAGCAAACCTAGCATTGAGAGTGAGCAGTTCTTC
TRBV5-1	TRBJ2-1	few	-	CASSLGTTSYNEQFF	TGCGCCAGCAGCTTGGGGACAACCTCCTACAATGAGCAGTTCTTC
TRBV11-1	TRBJ2-1	-	-	CASSLGGSAGEQFF	TGTGCCAGCAGCTTAGGGGGTAGCGCTGGTGAGCAGTTCTTC
TRBV20-1	TRBJ2-1	-	-	CSAILVVWTVSAYNEQFF	TGCAGTGCGATCTTGGTTGTGTGGACCGTCTCAGCTTACAATGAGCAGTTCTTC
TRBV14	TRBJ2-2	-	TRBD1	CASSQAGTGVTGELFF	TGTGCCAGCAGCCAAGCCGGGACAGGGGTTACCGGGGAGCTGTTTTTT
TRBV7-9	TRBJ1-4	few	-	CASSLQGMGKLFF	TGTGCCAGCAGCTTACAGGGGATGGGAAAACTGTTTTTT
TRBV10-3	TRBJ2-2	-	-	CAIRQGLTGELFF	TGTGCCATCCGCCAGGGGTTGACCGGGGAGCTGTTTTTT
TRBV20-1	TRBJ2-5	-	TRBD1	CSASTPGQGRETQYF	TGCAGTGCCTCTACCCCGGGACAGGGACGGGAGACCCAGTACTTC
TRBV19	TRBJ1-5	few	TRBD1	CASSATGGRNQPQHF	TGTGCCAGTAGTGCGACAGGGGGAAGGAATCAGCCCCAGCATTTT
TRBV24-1	TRBJ2-3	few	TRBD1	CATSIPGTGKVADTQYF	TGTGCCACCAGTATCCCCGGGACAGGGAAAGTAGCAGATACGCAGTATTTT
TRBV4-1	TRBJ1-2	-	-	CASSPLGLRGETF	TGCGCCAGCAGCCCCCTGGGACTTCGGGGGGAAACCTTC
TRBV20-1	TRBJ2-2	-	-	CSVRGRSNTGELFF	TGCAGTGTCCGTGGGAGATCGAACACCGGGGAGCTGTTTTTT
TRBV4-1	TRBJ2-7	many	TRBD1	CASSQEGGQGTYEQYF	TGCGCCAGCAGCCAAGAAGGAGGACAGGGCACCTACGAGCAGTACTTC
TRBV20-1	TRBJ2-5	-	-	CSARRTTSRGRETQYF	TGCAGTGCTAGGAGAACAACTAGCAGAGGAAGGGAGACCCAGTACTTC
TRBV20-1	TRBJ2-1	-	TRBD2	CSAREALLAGGGKFYNEQFF	TGCAGTGCTAGAGAGGCCCTACTAGCGGGAGGAGGCAAGTTTTACAATGAGCAGTTCTTC
TRBV6-5	TRBJ2-1	-	TRBD2	CASSYGVAGEQFF	TGTGCCAGCAGTTACGGAGTAGCGGGCGAGCAGTTCTTC
TRBV29-1	TRBJ2-6	few	TRBD1	CSVGQGAGANVLTF	TGCAGCGTGGGCCAGGGGGCTGGGGCCAACGTCCTGACTTTC
TRBV20-1	TRBJ2-7	few	-	CSARGSGGKAYEQYF	TGCAGTGCTAGGGGATCGGGCGGGAAAGCCTACGAGCAGTACTTC
TRBV10-3	TRBJ2-7	many	-	CAIKDSIGGASPYF	TGTGCCATCAAGGACTCCATAGGCGGAGCGAGCCCGTACTTC
TRBV28	TRBJ2-7	-	-	CASSSGHSEQYF	TGTGCCAGCAGTTCCGGACACTCCGAGCAGTACTTC
TRBV29-1	TRBJ1-1	-	TRBD1	CSVEWDRKNTEAFF	TGCAGCGTTGAGTGGGACAGGAAGAACACTGAAGCTTTCTTT
TRBV9	TRBJ1-1	-	-	CASSVVTSGDTEAFF	TGTGCCAGCAGCGTAGTAACCTCAGGCGACACTGAAGCTTTCTTT
TRBV12-3/TRBV12-4	TRBJ1-1	many	TRBD1	CASRSDRGSTEAFF	TGTGCCAGCAGGTCCGACAGGGGATCAACTGAAGCTTTCTTT
TRBV5-1	TRBJ2-2	few	-	CASSLASIRSRGTGELFF	TGCGCCAGCAGCTTGGCGTCGATCCGCAGTAGGGGCACCGGGGAGCTGTTTTTT
TRBV9	TRBJ2-5	few	TRBD2	CASSVGGTITETQYF	TGTGCCAGCAGCGTAGGGGGGACTATCACGGAGACCCAGTACTTC
TRBV29-1	TRBJ2-2	few	-	CSVSGNLNTGELFF	TGCAGCGTCTCAGGGAATTTGAACACCGGGGAGCTGTTTTTT
TRBV3-1	TRBJ2-3	-	-	CASTHGEGGTDTQYF	TGTGCCAGCACCCATGGGGAGGGGGGCACAGATACGCAGTATTTT
TRBV5-1	TRBJ2-7	-	-	CASSLGQKEVWDEQYF	TGCGCCAGCAGCTTAGGACAAAAGGAGGTGTGGGACGAGCAGTACTTC
TRBV10-3	TRBJ2-3	few	TRBD2	CAISEGLAHTDTQYF	TGTGCCATCAGTGAGGGACTAGCGCACACAGATACGCAGTATTTT
TRBV28	TRBJ1-2	few	-	CASSLYPSLGYTF	TGTGCCAGCAGTTTATATCCGTCTTTGGGCTACACCTTC
TRBV21-1	TRBJ1-1	few	-	CASRRGTPNTEAFF	TGTGCCAGCAGACGGGGGACACCGAACACTGAAGCTTTCTTT
TRBV24-1	TRBJ2-1	-	-	CATSDLGGAANEQFF	TGTGCCACCAGTGATTTGGGGGGGGCCGCCAATGAGCAGTTCTTC
TRBV7-8	TRBJ2-5	many	TRBD2	CASSLNGRAETQYF	TGTGCCAGCAGCTTAAACGGGAGGGCAGAGACCCAGTACTTC
TRBV11-1	TRBJ2-1	-	-	CASSLASEPLSYNEQFF	TGTGCCAGCAGCTTAGCGTCAGAGCCCCTATCCTACAATGAGCAGTTCTTC
TRBV29-1	TRBJ2-3	-	-	CSVAKGPGADTQYF	TGCAGCGTTGCCAAGGGGCCGGGGGCAGATACGCAGTATTTT
TRBV12-3/TRBV12-4	TRBJ2-5	many	TRBD1	CASSWDRQETQYF	TGTGCCAGCAGTTGGGACAGGCAAGAGACCCAGTACTTC